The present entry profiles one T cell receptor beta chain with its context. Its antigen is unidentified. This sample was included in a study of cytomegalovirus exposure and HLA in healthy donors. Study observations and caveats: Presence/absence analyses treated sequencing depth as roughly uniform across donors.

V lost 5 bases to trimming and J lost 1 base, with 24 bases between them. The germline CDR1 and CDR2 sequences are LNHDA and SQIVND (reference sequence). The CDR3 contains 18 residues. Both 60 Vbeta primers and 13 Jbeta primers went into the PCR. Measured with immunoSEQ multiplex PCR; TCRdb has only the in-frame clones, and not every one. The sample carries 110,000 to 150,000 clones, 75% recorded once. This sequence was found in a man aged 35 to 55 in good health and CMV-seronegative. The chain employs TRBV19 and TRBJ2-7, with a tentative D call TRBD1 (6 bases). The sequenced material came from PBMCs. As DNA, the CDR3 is TGTGCCAGTAGTCCGCACTCTGGGGGACAAGGGGGATCCTACGAGCAGTACTTC. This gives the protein CASSPHSGGQGGSYEQYF.